This T cell receptor beta chain was identified in a study of blood T cell repertoires in COVID-19. Study-wide context: Both acute and convalescent COVID-19 samples were obtained from the United States, Italy and Spain. T cells, B-cell-depleted T cells, or PBMCs supplied cDNA or gDNA.

In this sample, this clone turned up once. Original analysis: Estimation of nucleated cell counts relied on the amplification of reference gene primers. Some clones are missing from TCRdb's copy, which holds only in-frame ones; the method was immunoSEQ multiplex PCR. D and trimming were read from the DNA, whereas the V and J calls and clone size are those reported in that table. The sample holds approximately 220,000 clones; 70% to 90% are singletons and the top ten take roughly 10%. Germline loops: CDR1 LGHNA, CDR2 YSLEER. Trimming removed 3 bases from V and 7 bases from J; junction bases left unmatched: 7. CDR3 length: 16 amino acids.

V and J are TRBV4-3 and TRBJ2-2, with 11 bases identical to TRBD2. The sequence derives from a woman aged 80 or over with acute or convalescent COVID-19. Sequenced sample: peripheral blood. CDR3 DNA: TGCGCCAGCAGCCAGACACTAGCGGGGGTTGGCGGGGAGCTGTTTTTT. Amino acids: CASSQTLAGVGGELFF.